This T cell receptor beta chain emerged from a study of control samples from healthy donors and cancer patients. Libraries were prepared by immunoSEQ multiplex PCR; TCRdb keeps only in-frame clonotypes and omits some of them. The sample lists some 150,000 clones; approximately 94% were seen once. Germline V gene data show CDR1 as KGHDR and CDR2 as SFDVKD. The ends were cut back, 0 bases at V and 6 bases at J, with 7 bases in the middle. The CDR3 sequence is 13 residues long. The clonotype was recovered from a man aged 55 to 70 with colorectal cancer. The rearrangement uses TRBV24-1 and TRBJ1-2; D possibly corresponds to TRBD1 (6 bases). Material for sequencing was PBMCs. CDR3: CATSDLTGNGYTF. In DNA form, the CDR3 reads TGTGCCACCAGTGATTTGACAGGGAATGGCTACACCTTC.